Sequencing of this TCR beta chain was carried out in a study of graft-versus-host responses after intestinal transplantation. Overall study: Recipients had transplants, and these were multivisceral, liver-intestinal, or isolated intestinal. Each recipient received anti-thymocyte globulin induction, then tacrolimus and steroids for three to four years. General observations from the study: Detected in recipient marrow were GvH clones, some of which were first observed in ileum or blood. Early after transplant, HvG declines were associated with peak levels of circulating GvH clones.

About this clone itself: Antigen unknown.

Using immunoSEQ multiplex PCR, the repertoire was profiled, and TCRdb retains in-frame clones only, with some absent. This sample has about 97,000 clones, with 80% to 95% found just once. The TCR originated in a human patient who received an intestinal transplant, so some T cells may come from the graft donor. The sample was PBMCs, taken 450 to 460 days after intestinal transplant.

The CDR3 sequence is CASSEGTENEKLFF. The CDR3 DNA reads as TGTGCCAGTAGTGAGGGGACAGAAAATGAAAAACTGTTTTTT. The V call is TRBV19, the J call TRBJ1-4; 7 bases match TRBD1. The CDR3 length is 14 residues. Germline trimming cut 5 bases from V and 5 bases from J; bases unmatched to any gene: 5. Germline V gene sequence: CDR1 LNHDA, CDR2 SQIVND (reference sequence).